This TCR beta chain derives from a study of blood T cell repertoires in COVID-19. Turning to the study itself: Acute and convalescent COVID-19 samples came from the United States, Italy and Spain.

Cohort allocation depended upon clinical history that participants reported. Two consecutive negative NP/OP PCR tests, clearance, or resolved symptoms defined Cohort 3 recovery. V gave up 0 bases and J gave up 3 bases, with 15 bases separating them. CDR3 length: 18 amino acids. Germline lookup yields CDR1 LGHNA and CDR2 YSLEER. Authors' analysis steps: Reference gene primer amplification gave estimated nucleated cell counts. TCRdb's table, derived via immunoSEQ multiplex PCR, lists solely in-frame clones and lacks some. That table is the source of V, J and clone size, and D and trimming were worked out from the DNA. Of around 390,000 clones listed, roughly 89% are singletons.

The sample comprised PBMCs or T cells enriched from blood (not recorded which). The receptor was derived from a woman aged 45-60 years who had recovered from COVID-19. The chain carries TRBV4-3 and TRBJ2-6; D is possibly TRBD1 (5 bases). The CDR3 coding sequence is TGCGCCAGCAGCCAAGATGCCAGGGTTGGTTTTGGGGCCAACGTCCTGACTTTC. Translating gives CASSQDARVGFGANVLTF.